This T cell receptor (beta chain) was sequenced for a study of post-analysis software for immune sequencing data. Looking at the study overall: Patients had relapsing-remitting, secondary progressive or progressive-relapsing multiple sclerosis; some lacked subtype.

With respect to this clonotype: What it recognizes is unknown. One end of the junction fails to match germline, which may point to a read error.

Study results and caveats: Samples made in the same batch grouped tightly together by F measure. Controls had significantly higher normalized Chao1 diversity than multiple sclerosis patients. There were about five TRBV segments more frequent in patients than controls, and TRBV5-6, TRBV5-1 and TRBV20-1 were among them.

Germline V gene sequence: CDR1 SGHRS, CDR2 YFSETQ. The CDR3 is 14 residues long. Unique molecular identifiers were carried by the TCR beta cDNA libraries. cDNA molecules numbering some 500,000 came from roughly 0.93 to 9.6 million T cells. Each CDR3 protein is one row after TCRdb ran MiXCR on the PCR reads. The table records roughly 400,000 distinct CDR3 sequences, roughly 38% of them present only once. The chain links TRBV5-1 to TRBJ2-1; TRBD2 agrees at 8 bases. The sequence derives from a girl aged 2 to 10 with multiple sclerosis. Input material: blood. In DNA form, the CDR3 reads TGCGCCGGCAGCCCAAGCGGGGGCTACAATGAGCAGTTCTTC. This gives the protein CAGSPSGGYNEQFF.